This TCR beta chain was documented in a study of monozygotic twins with inflammatory bowel disease. The draw for each donor consisted of a single 2.5 ml blood sample. The CDR3 covers 15 residues. The V gene's germline CDR1 is KGHSH and CDR2 LQKENI. Per-sample cDNA came from eight separate reactions. Each UMI, carrying a 6-nucleotide sample barcode, came from template switching. Nested PCRs of approximately 16 and 9 cycles, two in total, were run on TCRalpha and TCRbeta cDNA. TCRdb re-called the 5' RACE reads, yielding one record per CDR3 amino acid sequence without DNA. Seen in this sample are 350,000 to 400,000 distinct CDR3 sequences; the ten most common clones hold 2.5% to 3%.

This receptor was taken from a human donor with ulcerative colitis or Crohn's disease, or a healthy co-twin of an affected twin (not recorded which). The chain links TRBV18 to TRBJ2-7. Source material: blood. The CDR3: CASSPSGQHFSEQYF.